This T cell receptor (beta chain) was profiled in a study of shared clonotypes between healthy human individuals. Turning to the study itself: CD4 naive and CD4 memory each took three plates per donor, while CD8 naive took two and CD8 memory one.

An assay was performed, and its level was deep. Method: immunoSEQ multiplex PCR; TCRdb's copy keeps in-frame clones and lacks some. The sample contains approximately 1,500,000 clones, 95% to 97% of which appear only once. With regard to this clone: The target antigen is unknown.

After removal of 0 bases from V and 4 bases from J, the junction contained 4 bases not matched to a gene. This CDR3 contains 16 residues. In germline, CDR1 is SGDLS, CDR2 YYNGEE. Notes on the study in general: The sole specimen, blood, was sampled, and tissue repertoires likely differ. The study generally estimated greater richness for naive than memory subsets.

The sequence was obtained from a man aged 25 to 40 in good health. V and J are TRBV9 and TRBJ2-5; 12 bases match TRBD1. Sequencing used naive CD4+ T cells sorted from blood. The subset is: CD45RA+ positively selected. Here the CDR3 DNA reads TGTGCCAGCAGCGTAGGGGACAGGGGGCGCCGAGAGACCCAGTACTTC. Its translation: CASSVGDRGRRETQYF.